These 14 T cell receptor beta chains came from one sample sequenced in a study of T-cell reconstitution after alpha-beta-depleted transplantation in children. Unique molecular identifiers were used to barcode this TCRbeta library. One entry per CDR3 protein results from TCRdb running MiXCR on the PCR reads. The data hold 780,000 or so distinct CDR3 sequences, with about 15% observed a single time. Sequencing used PBMCs, mostly from graft donor cells, obtained 360 days after TCRalphabeta/CD19-depleted stem cell transplant. Receptors were obtained from a male patient between 5 and 17 years old who had a stem cell transplant for acute lymphoblastic leukemia, so the T cells may come from the graft donor.

V is TRBV20-1 and J is TRBJ2-7, with 8 bases identical to TRBD2. This CDR3 region has 13 residues. Germline CDR1 and CDR2: DFQATT and SNEGSKA (reference sequence). The junction had 2 bases not matched to a gene; V was cut back by 4 bases and J by 0 bases. The DNA for the CDR3 is TGCAGTGCTAATAGCGGGACCTCCTACGAGCAGTACTTC. It is translated as CSANSGTSYEQYF.

The chain has TRBV7-3 and TRBJ2-3; 8 bases are a match to TRBD1. Unmatched junction bases numbered 4, after V lost 3 bases and J lost 2 bases. The germline V gene encodes CDR1 SGHTA and CDR2 FQGTGA. The CDR3 contains 15 residues. CDR3 DNA: TGTGCCAGCAGCTTCGCAGGGGGCGTCACAGATACGCAGTATTTT. As protein: CASSFAGGVTDTQYF.

The table lists this clonotype with a few counts. This chain links TRBV7-6 with TRBJ1-4, with TRBD1 as a possible D gene (5 bases). The CDR3 is made up of 16 amino acids. Germline V gives CDR1 SGHVS, CDR2 FNYEAQ. The ends were cut back, 4 bases at V and 3 bases at J, with 15 bases in the middle. CDR3 nucleotide sequence: TGTGCCAGCAGCTGGGGGACTCAGGGAGCTAATGAAAAACTGTTTTTT. Its translation is CASSWGTQGANEKLFF.

The chain carries TRBV9 and TRBJ2-7; 11 bases are a match to TRBD2. CDR1 is SGDLS, CDR2 YYNGEE, per germline. Losses at the gene ends were 4 bases for V and 2 bases for J; bases not matched to a gene: 11. The CDR3 is made up of 17 amino acids. The CDR3 loop reads CASSPSGTSGPTYEQYF. CDR3 sequence (DNA): TGTGCCAGCAGCCCATCCGGGACTAGCGGACCCACCTACGAGCAGTACTTC.

V usage is TRBV7-9 and J usage is TRBJ2-3; 7 bases fit TRBD2. This CDR3 has 16 amino acids. V lost 5 bases to trimming and J lost 1 base; unmatched junction nucleotides: 9. From germline, CDR1 is SEHNR and CDR2 FQNEAQ (reference sequence). This chain's CDR3 is CASSPTRAGGTDTQYF. The CDR3 nucleotides are TGTGCCAGCAGCCCGACCAGGGCGGGAGGCACAGATACGCAGTATTTT.

This clonotype was observed many times. The J gene is TRBJ1-1, the V gene TRBV29-1; D call uncertain. The ends were cut back, 1 base at V and 5 bases at J, with 8 bases in the middle. Germline V gene lookup returns CDR1 SQVTM and CDR2 ANQGSEA. The CDR3 runs to 12 residues. DNA of the CDR3: TGCAGCGTTGAAGGGAGGGCGACTGAAGCTTTCTTT. Amino acids: CSVEGRATEAFF.

This rearrangement joins TRBV12-3 or TRBV12-4 to TRBJ2-5, with 8 bases matching TRBD2. After removal of 6 bases from V and 4 bases from J, the junction contained 10 bases not matched to a gene. The CDR3 spans 15 residues. DNA of the CDR3: TGTGCCAGCAGCTTGACTAGCGTCACCCTAGAGACCCAGTACTTC. It specifies CASSLTSVTLETQYF.

This clonotype was detected only a few times. The V and J genes are TRBV7-3 and TRBJ2-1; D may match TRBD1 or TRBD2 (5 bases each). Germline V CDR1 and CDR2: SGHTA, FQGTGA. This CDR3 is built from 17 residues. With 5 bases removed from V and 1 base from J, the gap between germline ends came to 18 bases. The CDR3 nucleotides are TGTGCCAGCAGCCCACGCTCCGGGACCTGGTCCTACAATGAGCAGTTCTTC. Translated, it gives CASSPRSGTWSYNEQFF.

This chain links TRBV4-1 with TRBJ2-4; D not certain. The V end was cut by 0 bases, the J end by 1 base, with 13 bases between. CDR3 length equals 17 residues. Germline V gene lookup returns CDR1 MGHRA and CDR2 YSYEKL. This CDR3 is CASSQDPGRRAKNIQYF. CDR3 DNA sequence: TGCGCCAGCAGCCAAGATCCAGGCAGACGGGCCAAAAACATTCAGTACTTC.

This clonotype was observed a few times. The chain combines TRBV15 with TRBJ2-1; D is unclear. CDR3 length: 15 amino acids. Trimming removed 1 base at V and 7 bases at J, with 14 bases between. The germline gives CDR1 LNHNV, CDR2 YYDKDF (reference sequence). CDR3 amino acids: CATSRVQSLWNEQFF. In DNA form, the CDR3 reads TGTGCCACCAGCAGAGTACAAAGCCTCTGGAATGAGCAGTTCTTC.

In its sample, this clonotype was seen a few times. The V gene is TRBV28, the J gene TRBJ2-7; D is unclear. There are 11 residues in the CDR3. CDR1 is MDHEN, CDR2 SYDVKM, per germline. Between the trimmed V and J ends, which lost 5 bases and 4 bases, there was a span of 6 bases. The CDR3 protein is CASSDQYEQYF. In DNA form, the CDR3 reads TGTGCCAGCAGTGACCAGTACGAGCAGTACTTC.

Only a few counts were recorded for this clonotype. The gene calls are TRBV12-3 or TRBV12-4 and TRBJ2-3; D may be TRBD1 (6 bases). CDR3 length equals 15 residues. V lost 3 bases to trimming and J lost 2 bases, with 12 bases between them. The CDR3 DNA is TGTGCCAGCAGTTTCCGGGGACATCACACAGATACGCAGTATTTT. Translating gives CASSFRGHHTDTQYF.

The sample holds a few counts of this clonotype. The chain uses TRBV6-2 or TRBV6-3 and TRBJ2-7, with D possibly matching TRBD2 (5 bases). The CDR3 covers 13 residues. Per the germline V gene, CDR1 is MNHEY and CDR2 is SVGEGT. V dropped 2 bases and J dropped 3 bases, with 8 bases sitting between them. The CDR3: CASSYERNYEQYF. The CDR3 DNA is TGTGCCAGCAGTTACGAGCGGAACTACGAGCAGTACTTC.

V usage is TRBV5-1 and J usage is TRBJ2-2, with a possible D match to TRBD1 (6 bases). The V end was cut by 4 bases, the J end by 2 bases, with 24 bases between. This CDR3 has 19 amino acids. CDR1 is SGHRS and CDR2 is YFSETQ in the germline V gene. The CDR3 DNA follows: TGCGCCAGCAGCAGAGCCCTTACCGGGACAACGGGAAACACCGGGGAGCTGTTTTTT. Translated: CASSRALTGTTGNTGELFF.